A selection of T cell receptor beta chains follows, all from one sample in a study of T cell changes during pregnancy in multiple sclerosis. The protocol was immunoSEQ multiplex PCR, while the TCRdb copy is restricted to in-frame clones and leaves out a portion. The sample includes more than 45,000 clones, 93% of them seen just once. The sequences come from CD8+ T cells from peripheral blood mononuclear cells, collected in the second trimester of pregnancy. The receptors were gathered from a female donor with multiple sclerosis, enrolled in a pregnancy study. Each CDR3 is given without its conserved first and last residue. The D gene is left open where the match is weak.

J | V | D | CDR3
TRBJ2-5 | TRBV7-9 | - | ASSLDNEETQY
TRBJ2-1 | TRBV11-2 | - | ASSLLPGPGAHGEQF
TRBJ2-2 | TRBV4-1 | - | ASSQRLQGRSGDTGELF
TRBJ2-7 | TRBV11-3 | - | ASSSRTRAEQY
TRBJ2-7 | TRBV4-1 | - | ASSQVASEQY
TRBJ2-7 | TRBV5-1 | TRBD1 | ASSSPGQGTYEQY
TRBJ2-3 | TRBV5-4 | - | ASSLTGTLRTDTQY
TRBJ2-7 | TRBV6-1 | - | ASSFYEQY
TRBJ1-2 | TRBV19 | - | ASLVSGHGYT
TRBJ2-7 | TRBV12-5 | - | ASGPPDSSYEQY
TRBJ2-1 | TRBV27 | - | ASSLPGTLTNEQF
TRBJ1-2 | TRBV7-9 | - | ASRDGGYYGYT
TRBJ1-1 | TRBV7-6 | - | ASSSEGRLGTEAF
TRBJ1-2 | TRBV4-1 | TRBD1 | ASSPPGQSYGYT
TRBJ1-1 | TRBV7-9 | TRBD1 | ASRGSDRESSF
TRBJ2-2 | TRBV2 | - | ASSPRVSISAGELF
TRBJ1-1 | TRBV4-3 | TRBD1 | ASSHPGQGAGNTEAF
TRBJ1-4 | TRBV9 | - | ASSDGGGLKLF
TRBJ1-1 | TRBV10-3 | - | AISEAGQEDTEAF
TRBJ1-1 | TRBV7-8 | - | ASTSSGGIPEAF
TRBJ2-7 | TRBV11-1 | - | ASSLQGADEQY
TRBJ2-1 | TRBV5-1 | TRBD1 | ASSLVWTGVPHRPRNEQF
TRBJ2-1 | TRBV7-9 | TRBD1 | ASSTTGTGSYYEQF
TRBJ1-1 | TRBV30 | - | AWILTGRSIAEAF
TRBJ2-1 | TRBV9 | TRBD2 | ASSVSKRGGMYEQF
TRBJ2-5 | TRBV18 | - | ASSSRQETQY
TRBJ2-2 | TRBV7-3 | - | ASSPFSTSRGGELF
TRBJ2-7 | TRBV14 | - | ASSQDGLRGYEQY
TRBJ1-4 | TRBV5-8 | - | ASSLGGDEKLF
TRBJ2-5 | TRBV7-9 | - | ASSPTRGPQETQY
TRBJ2-7 | TRBV5-1 | - | ASSSNRGPANEQY
TRBJ2-7 | TRBV7-2 | - | ASSTRPTAIEYYEQY
TRBJ1-6 | TRBV4-3 | - | ASSQDRGYNSPLH
TRBJ1-1 | TRBV7-7 | - | ASSPLGPRNTEAF
TRBJ2-6 | TRBV7-8 | TRBD1 | ASSAKEGQGATGANVLT
TRBJ2-5 | TRBV5-1 | - | ASTFSGETQY
TRBJ2-7 | TRBV27 | - | ASTSRKGGYEQY
TRBJ2-2 | TRBV6-5 | - | ASSYVGDGELF
TRBJ2-7 | TRBV27 | TRBD1 | ASSSRQGPSYEQY
TRBJ1-1 | TRBV5-1 | - | ASSLVGSGAEAF
TRBJ2-3 | TRBV5-4 | TRBD2 | AAWGGGADTQY
TRBJ1-1 | TRBV7-9 | TRBD1 | ASSLVSTGGDRTEAF
TRBJ2-1 | TRBV4-3 | TRBD2 | ASSQERGGWDEQF
TRBJ2-1 | TRBV9 | TRBD2 | ASNSGTQKREGSYNEQF
TRBJ2-5 | TRBV7-7 | - | ASSHRGGETQY
TRBJ1-5 | TRBV27 | TRBD1 | ASSLGQGLNQPQH
TRBJ2-1 | TRBV27 | TRBD1 | ASSPRQGWDEQF
TRBJ2-1 | TRBV7-9 | - | ASSLGAIEQF
TRBJ1-1 | TRBV4-2 | TRBD1 | ASSQGTGGLDTEAF
TRBJ2-2 | TRBV28 | - | ASSLLAENTGELF
TRBJ1-2 | TRBV12-5 | TRBD1 | ASGSTGDDGYT
TRBJ1-1 | TRBV6-6 | - | AAAGENTEAF
TRBJ2-7 | TRBV27 | - | ASSFLGTVYEQY
TRBJ1-5 | TRBV7-8 | - | ASSLQGNQPQH
TRBJ2-5 | TRBV6-6 | TRBD2 | ASIGGSKGRETQY
TRBJ2-1 | TRBV5-1 | TRBD2 | ASSLELAIIDEQF
TRBJ1-1 | TRBV5-1 | TRBD1 | ASSLWGTGSLGTEAF